The next 21 T cell receptor beta chains were all read from a single sample in a study of cytomegalovirus exposure and HLA in healthy donors. Method: immunoSEQ multiplex PCR; TCRdb's copy keeps in-frame clones and lacks some. The sample contains 200,000 to 300,000 clones, around nine tenths of which appear only once. Sample: PBMCs. These receptors came from a man aged 18 to 29 in good health and CMV-seronegative.

The chain recombines TRBV6-1 with TRBJ2-7, with D maybe TRBD1 (6 bases). Deletions cut 1 base from V and 3 bases from J, with 13 bases between. Germline V gene lookup returns CDR1 MNHNS and CDR2 SASEGT. There are 15 residues in the CDR3. CDR3 in amino acids: CASSEELGAYYEQYF. CDR3 coding DNA: TGTGCCAGCAGTGAAGAGCTGGGGGCCTACTACGAGCAGTACTTC.

The V and J genes are TRBV27 and TRBJ1-2; 8 bases line up with TRBD1. J lost 2 bases, V lost 6 bases, and 2 bases had no gene match. The germline V gene encodes CDR1 MNHEY and CDR2 SMNVEV (reference sequence). This CDR3 has 13 residues. CDR3 loop: CASRRTGNYGYTF. DNA for the CDR3: TGTGCCAGCAGAAGGACAGGGAACTATGGCTACACCTTC.

This clone was found a few times. V gene TRBV7-9 combines with J gene TRBJ2-3; the match to TRBD1 covers 8 bases. The CDR3 length is 16 residues. The germline gives CDR1 SEHNR, CDR2 FQNEAQ (reference sequence). With V trimmed by 5 bases and J by 7 bases, 14 bases remained unmatched. The CDR3 nucleotides are TGTGCCAGCAGCCCCACGACAGGGGAACAGCGGCATACGCAGTATTTT. Translating gives CASSPTTGEQRHTQYF.

The chain employs TRBV15 and TRBJ2-2; 9 positions agree with TRBD1. CDR3 length: 14 amino acids. Germline V CDR1 and CDR2: LNHNV, YYDKDF (reference sequence). After removal of 6 bases from V and 4 bases from J, the junction contained 3 bases not matched to a gene. The CDR3 sequence is CATRADRGTGELFF. The CDR3 DNA sequence: TGTGCCACCAGAGCGGACAGGGGCACCGGGGAGCTGTTTTTT.

The chain is built from TRBV6-1 and TRBJ2-3; D unresolved. Trimming pared 0 bases from V and 4 bases from J, leaving 8 bases between. Germline assignment: CDR1 MNHNS and CDR2 SASEGT. The CDR3 extends over 14 amino acids. The CDR3 protein is CASSEAPGPDTQYF. The CDR3 region has the DNA TGTGCCAGCAGTGAAGCCCCAGGCCCAGATACGCAGTATTTT.

The chain combines TRBV5-4 with TRBJ2-7; 7 positions agree with TRBD1. Germline V gives CDR1 SGHNT, CDR2 YYREEE (reference sequence). This CDR3 is built from 14 residues. V gave up 2 bases and J gave up 6 bases; unmatched junction bases: 8. CDR3 sequence (DNA): TGTGCCAGCAGCTTTGATACAGGGGTCGGCGAGCAGTACTTC. As protein: CASSFDTGVGEQYF.

The rearrangement links TRBV10-3 to TRBJ2-7, with D possibly TRBD1 on 5 matching bases. This CDR3 is built from 14 residues. Germline loops: CDR1 ENHRY, CDR2 SYGVKD. The V gene lost 6 bases and the J gene lost 3 bases, with 15 bases spanning the gap. CDR3 in DNA: TGTGCCATCAGCGAACTCCCAAGGGGCTACGAGCAGTACTTC. Its protein product is CAISELPRGYEQYF.

The chain joins TRBV6-1 to TRBJ2-7; 8 bases map to TRBD2. CDR1 and CDR2 (germline): MNHNS, SASEGT. The CDR3 is made up of 15 amino acids. V shed 2 bases, J shed 4 bases, and the junction held 7 bases outside the gene matches. CDR3: CASSESRTGGYEQYF. CDR3 in DNA: TGTGCCAGCAGTGAATCTAGGACGGGAGGGTACGAGCAGTACTTC.

The CDR3 DNA sequence: TGTGCCAGCAGTGAGGGCGGGAGTATACCCGGGGAGCTGTTTTTT. This gives the protein CASSEGGSIPGELFF. V gene TRBV2 combines with J gene TRBJ2-2; 7 nucleotides agree with TRBD2. V shed 3 bases, J shed 6 bases, and the junction held 7 bases outside the gene matches. Germline values: CDR1 SNHLY, CDR2 FYNNEI. The CDR3 consists of 15 residues. Full variable domain (missing parts from reference TRBV2 and TRBJ2-2): EPEVTQTPSHQVTQMGQEVILRCVPISNHLYFYWYRQILGQKVEFLVSFYNNEISEKSEIFDDQFSVERPDGSNFTLKIRSTKLEDSAMYFCASSEGGSIPGELFFGEGSRLTVL.

The chain couples TRBV19 to TRBJ1-5; 8 bases fit TRBD1. Germline assignment: CDR1 LNHDA and CDR2 SQIVND (reference sequence). CDR3 length: 14 amino acids. Trimming took 6 bases from V and 9 from J; bases not matched to a gene: 10. The CDR3 loop reads CASSPGQGLGPQHF. The CDR3 DNA is TGTGCCAGTAGCCCTGGACAGGGTCTAGGGCCCCAGCATTTT.

There are a few counts of this clone. CDR3 protein: CASSLNPGSRGDIQYF. In DNA, the CDR3 is TGTGCCAGCAGCTTAAACCCCGGGAGCAGAGGAGACATTCAGTACTTC. The V gene is TRBV7-2, the J gene TRBJ2-4, with D possibly TRBD2 on 6 matching bases. Per the germline V gene, CDR1 is SGHTA and CDR2 is FQGNSA. The CDR3 spans 16 residues. With 2 bases removed from V and 8 bases from J, the gap between germline ends came to 19 bases.

This sequence joins TRBV2 and TRBJ2-5; 9 nucleotides line up with TRBD2. Per germline, CDR1 SNHLY and CDR2 FYNNEI. Losses at the gene ends were 5 bases for V and 3 bases for J; bases not matched to a gene: 10. There are 16 residues in the CDR3. DNA of the CDR3: TGTGCCAGCAGTACCCGGCTAGCGGGAATAGAAGAGACCCAGTACTTC. Amino acids: CASSTRLAGIEETQYF.

The chain has TRBV10-3 and TRBJ2-7, with unresolved D. The V end was cut by 3 bases, the J end by 4 bases, with 4 bases between. CDR3 length equals 11 residues. Germline values: CDR1 ENHRY, CDR2 SYGVKD. CDR3 bases: TGTGCCATCAGTGACGCGTACGAGCAGTACTTC. Protein sequence: CAISDAYEQYF.

The chain links TRBV28 to TRBJ2-7; 9 bases agree with TRBD1. Germline V gene sequence: CDR1 MDHEN, CDR2 SYDVKM. The CDR3 extends over 15 amino acids. The V segment lost 10 bases and the J segment 5 bases; nucleotides outside the gene matches: 15. This CDR3 is CAITGAKTGGNEQYF. As DNA, the CDR3 is TGTGCCATAACTGGGGCTAAGACAGGGGGGAACGAGCAGTACTTC.

The J gene is TRBJ2-5, the V gene TRBV28; D is unclear. Between the trimmed V and J ends, which lost 5 bases and 5 bases, there was a span of 12 bases. Per the germline V gene, CDR1 is MDHEN and CDR2 is SYDVKM. The CDR3 totals 13 residues. Here the CDR3 reads CASSPSSRETQYF. The CDR3 bases are TGTGCCAGCAGTCCCTCCTCGCGGGAGACCCAGTACTTC.

The chain is built from TRBV6-5 and TRBJ2-2; D is possibly TRBD2 (6 bases). The CDR3 has 15 residues. Germline-derived CDR1 and CDR2 are MNHEY and SVGAGI. V was clipped by 8 bases and J by 4 bases, with 17 bases between them. CDR3 loop: CASRDGAGRTGELFF. The CDR3 DNA follows: TGTGCCAGCCGCGACGGGGCGGGGCGCACCGGGGAGCTGTTTTTT.

This clone was seen a single time. V and J are TRBV28 and TRBJ2-3; D not resolved. Per germline, CDR1 MDHEN and CDR2 SYDVKM. V lost 1 base to trimming and J lost 13 bases, with 12 bases between them. The CDR3 is made up of 12 amino acids. This CDR3 is CASSLSSAQKYF. The CDR3 DNA is TGTGCCAGCAGTTTATCAAGCGCCCAGAAGTATTTT.

The rearrangement links TRBV4-1 to TRBJ2-2; no firm D call. Trimming removed 2 bases from V and 1 base from J, with 23 bases in between. The CDR3 totals 20 residues. Germline CDR1 reads MGHRA; CDR2 reads YSYEKL. CDR3 amino acids: CASSQKNQFPDGVNTGELFF. In DNA, the CDR3 is TGCGCCAGCAGCCAAAAGAATCAGTTCCCCGACGGAGTGAACACCGGGGAGCTGTTTTTT.

This clone was observed once. This chain connects TRBV27 to TRBJ2-5, with 7 bases aligning to TRBD2. The ends lost 3 bases at V and 4 bases at J; junction bases unmatched: 5. CDR3 length equals 14 residues. CDR1 is MNHEY and CDR2 is SMNVEV in the germline V gene (reference sequence). This CDR3 reads CASSFSTGGETQYF. In nucleotides, the CDR3 is TGTGCCAGCAGTTTTTCCACGGGGGGAGAGACCCAGTACTTC.

The J gene is TRBJ1-6, the V gene TRBV15; no firm D call. This CDR3 spans 15 amino acids. V was clipped by 1 base and J by 8 bases, with 12 bases between them. Germline V CDR1 and CDR2: LNHNV, YYDKDF (reference sequence). Here the CDR3 DNA reads TGTGCCACCAGCAGAGTTACGCAAGAGTATTCACCCCTCCACTTT. Its protein product is CATSRVTQEYSPLHF.

This chain uses TRBV7-7 with TRBJ2-5, with TRBD2 matching 11 bases. The junction had 5 bases not matched to a gene; V was cut back by 0 bases and J by 5 bases. Germline loops: CDR1 SSHAT, CDR2 FNYEAQ (reference sequence). This CDR3 comprises 16 residues. The DNA for the CDR3 is TGTGCCAGCAGCTTAGCGCTACTAGCGGGAGAGGAGACCCAGTACTTC. Amino acids: CASSLALLAGEETQYF.